Listed here are 29 T cell receptor beta chains from one sample, sequenced in a study of OX40 agonist ivuxolimab in advanced cancers. Method: immunoSEQ multiplex PCR; TCRdb's copy keeps in-frame clones and lacks some. This sample carries some 65,000 clones, 87% of them seen once, and the ten largest clones take roughly 2.1%. This sample comprised CD4+ or CD8+ T cells sorted from blood, obtained in a trial of the OX40 agonist ivuxolimab. All receptors derive from an adult with an advanced solid tumor such as melanoma, head and neck, liver or kidney cancer.

This clone was counted a few times. CDR3 in DNA: TGTGCCAGCAGCATCAATCCGGGACTAGCGGGGAGTCGGGAGACCCAGTACTTC. Protein product: CASSINPGLAGSRETQYF. This chain links TRBV9 with TRBJ2-5; 13 bases match TRBD2. The junction had 14 bases not matched to a gene; V was cut back by 4 bases and J by 5 bases. CDR1 and CDR2 (germline): SGDLS, YYNGEE. This CDR3 comprises 18 residues.

This clone was recorded only once. The chain has TRBV4-2 and TRBJ1-2; tentative D call: TRBD1 (5 bases). V was pared by 0 bases and J by 3 bases, with 11 bases between. This CDR3 contains 15 residues. Germline V lookup: CDR1 LGHNA, CDR2 YNFKEQ. CDR3 sequence reads: CASSQERGSDYGYTF. CDR3 sequence (DNA): TGTGCCAGCAGCCAAGAGAGGGGCTCAGACTATGGCTACACCTTC.

V is TRBV30 and J is TRBJ2-7; D may match TRBD1 or TRBD2 (5 bases each). This CDR3 region has 14 residues. CDR1 is GTSNPN, CDR2 SVGIG, per germline (reference sequence). V was clipped by 3 bases and J by 7 bases, with 19 bases between them. The CDR3 DNA reads TGTGCCTGGAGCCCCGGGACCCACCCCGGGGAGCAGTACTTC. Amino acids: CAWSPGTHPGEQYF.

The sample holds one count of this clone. The V and J genes are TRBV27 and TRBJ2-3; possible D gene TRBD2, 5 bases. The CDR3 runs 14 residues. The germline gives CDR1 MNHEY, CDR2 SMNVEV (reference sequence). V dropped 5 bases and J dropped 3 bases, with 12 bases sitting between them. The CDR3 DNA reads TGTGCCAGCAGTCTGGGGAGTTTTACAGATACGCAGTATTTT. Its protein product is CASSLGSFTDTQYF.

The rearrangement uses TRBV11-2 and TRBJ1-3, with D perhaps matching TRBD1 (5 bases). Between the trimmed V and J ends, which lost 6 bases and 5 bases, there was a span of 11 bases. Germline assignment: CDR1 SGHAT and CDR2 FQNNGV. The CDR3 length is 13 residues. For the CDR3, the DNA is TGTGCCAGCAGTCTAGAGGGGCGAAACACCATATATTTT. It encodes CASSLEGRNTIYF.

The rearrangement joins TRBV10-3 to TRBJ2-3; 10 positions match TRBD2. The ends lost 4 bases at V and 2 bases at J; junction bases unmatched: 12. This CDR3 spans 18 amino acids. Per the germline V gene, CDR1 is ENHRY and CDR2 is SYGVKD. The chain's CDR3 is CAISAMASGSRDTDTQYF. The CDR3 region has the DNA TGTGCCATCAGTGCGATGGCTAGCGGGAGTAGGGACACAGATACGCAGTATTTT.

The CDR3 DNA follows: TGCAGCGCTGGGGAGGGCTTCGATAATGAAAAACTGTTTTTT. Its translation is CSAGEGFDNEKLFF. The V and J genes are TRBV29-1 and TRBJ1-4, with D unclear. The CDR3 length is 14 residues. Germline CDR1 is SQVTM and CDR2 is ANQGSEA. Trimming cost V 7 bases and J 4 bases, with 16 bases left between them.

The chain recombines TRBV7-2 with TRBJ2-3, with 8 nucleotides matching TRBD2. Trimming took 1 base from V and 2 from J; bases not matched to a gene: 5. The CDR3 loop spans 16 amino acids. Germline CDR1 SGHTA, CDR2 FQGNSA. The CDR3 protein is CASSLGGLVVTDTQYF. CDR3 coding DNA: TGTGCCAGCAGCTTAGGGGGACTAGTAGTCACAGATACGCAGTATTTT. The complete variable domain, with remaining parts taken from reference TRBV7-2 and TRBJ2-3, reads GAGVSQSPSNKVTEKGKDVELRCDPISGHTALYWYRQSLGQGLEFLIYFQGNSAPDKSGLPSDRFSAERTGGSVSTLTIQRTQQEDSAVYLCASSLGGLVVTDTQYFGPGTRLTVL.

The chain recombines TRBV5-4 with TRBJ1-4; unclear D gene. V lost 4 bases and J lost 5, with 9 bases in between. The germline V gene has CDR1 SGHNT and CDR2 YYREEE (reference sequence). This CDR3 comprises 13 residues. The CDR3 coding sequence is TGTGCCAGCAGCCGGCGGGAGAATGAAAAACTGTTTTTT. Translating gives CASSRRENEKLFF.

The chain links TRBV7-9 to TRBJ1-4; no definite D call. The germline V and J ends were trimmed by 1 base and 6 bases, with 3 bases remaining between them. The CDR3 extends over 12 amino acids. Germline-derived CDR1 and CDR2 are SEHNR and FQNEAQ (reference sequence). The CDR3 DNA is TGTGCCAGCAGCTTAGAAGATGAAAAACTGTTTTTT. Translated: CASSLEDEKLFF.

The CDR3 nucleotides read TGCGCCAGCAGCTTCAGGGACAACTCGGATACGCAGTATTTT. Encoded protein: CASSFRDNSDTQYF. The rearrangement uses TRBV5-1 and TRBJ2-3; perhaps TRBD1 as D (6 bases). V was cut by 2 bases and J by 6 bases, with 13 bases left in between. Germline V gene lookup returns CDR1 SGHRS and CDR2 YFSETQ. This CDR3 has 14 amino acids.

This sequence joins TRBV7-7 and TRBJ1-5; D unclear. The length of the CDR3 is 13 residues. V lost 2 bases, J lost 3 bases, and 5 bases lay in between. From germline, CDR1 is SSHAT and CDR2 FNYEAQ (reference sequence). The CDR3 spells CASSLTVNQPQHF. CDR3 bases: TGTGCCAGCAGCTTAACCGTCAATCAGCCCCAGCATTTT.

This clone showed up just a few times. The CDR3 DNA sequence: TGTGCCAGCAGGTATAGGGACACCCTATCACCCCTCCACTTT. The encoded protein is CASRYRDTLSPLHF. The chain couples TRBV7-9 to TRBJ1-6, with D possibly matching TRBD1 (6 bases). Germline V lookup: CDR1 SEHNR, CDR2 FQNEAQ (reference sequence). This CDR3 is built from 14 residues. V lost 6 bases, J lost 10 bases, and 16 bases lay in between.

The genes are TRBV29-1 and TRBJ2-7; 10 nucleotides match TRBD1. The V and J ends lost 7 bases and 5 bases, in that order; junction bases with no gene match: 5. The CDR3 length is 12 residues. Looked up from germline, CDR1 is SQVTM and CDR2 is ANQGSEA. CDR3 nucleotide sequence: TGCAGCGCCGGGACAGGGGTAAACGAGCAGTACTTC. Protein product: CSAGTGVNEQYF.

The J gene is TRBJ1-5, the V gene TRBV19; D not resolved. The CDR3 totals 15 residues. Trimming took 1 base from V and 0 from J, leaving 7 bases between them. Germline CDR1 LNHDA, CDR2 SQIVND (reference sequence). In DNA form, the CDR3 reads TGTGCCAGTAGTATAGCGGATTATAGCAATCAGCCCCAGCATTTT. Translated: CASSIADYSNQPQHF.

The chain links TRBV19 to TRBJ2-1, with 13 bases that match TRBD2. The CDR3 is 17 amino acids. Unmatched junction bases numbered 9, after V lost 5 bases and J lost 5 bases. CDR1 and CDR2 (germline): LNHDA, SQIVND (reference sequence). The CDR3 nucleotides are TGTGCCAGTAGTGTACTTAGGACTAGCGGGAGTGACAATGAGCAGTTCTTC. Translating gives CASSVLRTSGSDNEQFF.

The V gene is TRBV7-2, the J gene TRBJ1-4; 8 bases line up with TRBD1. Germline V gene lookup returns CDR1 SGHTA and CDR2 FQGNSA. The ends lost 5 bases at V and 8 bases at J; junction bases unmatched: 13. This CDR3 is built from 16 residues. The CDR3 spells CASSLQQQGGGEKLFF. In DNA form, the CDR3 reads TGTGCCAGCAGCCTCCAACAACAGGGGGGGGGCGAAAAACTGTTTTTT.

The rearrangement links TRBV5-6 to TRBJ2-2, with 9 bases that match TRBD1. CDR3 length: 14 residues. V trimming: 0 bases; J trimming: 6 bases; junction bases outside the gene matches: 0. Germline V CDR1 and CDR2: SGHDT, YYEEEE. The CDR3 DNA follows: TGTGCCAGCAGCTTGGGACAGGGGGCCGGGGAGCTGTTTTTT. As protein: CASSLGQGAGELFF.

This chain uses TRBV28 with TRBJ2-7, with D possibly matching TRBD1 (5 bases). Looked up from germline, CDR1 is MDHEN and CDR2 is SYDVKM. CDR3 length: 12 amino acids. Trimming stripped 6 bases from V and 7 bases from J, with 13 bases between. CDR3 in amino acids: CASRIGAREQYF. DNA for the CDR3: TGTGCCAGCAGAATAGGGGCGAGGGAGCAGTACTTC.

The gene calls are TRBV14 and TRBJ2-7; TRBD1 matches at 8 bases. Germline loops: CDR1 SGHDN, CDR2 FVKESK. There are 16 residues in the CDR3. The trim removed 0 bases at V and 5 bases at J, leaving 9 bases unmatched. CDR3: CASSQEWGRGPHEQYF. As DNA, the CDR3 is TGTGCCAGCAGCCAAGAATGGGGCAGGGGGCCCCACGAGCAGTACTTC.

The rearrangement links TRBV5-6 to TRBJ1-5; tentatively, D is TRBD1 (5 bases). Trimming shortened V by 2 bases and J by 3 bases, and 12 bases separated the two germline ends. This CDR3 region has 15 residues. CDR1 SGHDT and CDR2 YYEEEE come from the germline V gene. CDR3 sequence reads: CASSFTGVTNQPQHF. CDR3 nucleotides: TGTGCCAGCAGCTTCACAGGAGTTACCAATCAGCCCCAGCATTTT.

This chain links TRBV6-5 with TRBJ1-1; 10 bases agree with TRBD1. Germline loops: CDR1 MNHEY, CDR2 SVGAGI. There are 15 residues in the CDR3. Trimming took 4 bases from V and 1 from J; bases not matched to a gene: 3. The CDR3 DNA follows: TGTGCCAGCAGTTCGGGGACAGGGGCGAACACTGAAGCTTTCTTT. Translated, it gives CASSSGTGANTEAFF.

The genes are TRBV30 and TRBJ2-7, with TRBD1 matching 10 bases. From germline, CDR1 is GTSNPN and CDR2 SVGIG (reference sequence). The CDR3 loop spans 14 amino acids. V lost 0 bases, J lost 4 bases, and 3 bases stayed unmatched. The CDR3 is CAWSVGTGAYEQYF. The CDR3 nucleotides read TGTGCCTGGAGTGTAGGGACAGGGGCATACGAGCAGTACTTC.

The chain joins TRBV5-1 to TRBJ2-7; D perhaps matches TRBD2 (5 bases). The CDR3 runs 13 residues. V lost 3 bases to trimming and J lost 3 bases, with 10 bases between them. From germline, CDR1 is SGHRS and CDR2 YFSETQ. CDR3 sequence (DNA): TGCGCCAGCAGCTCATTGGGAGACTACGAGCAGTACTTC. The encoded protein is CASSSLGDYEQYF.

The rearrangement joins TRBV4-3 to TRBJ2-7; 8 positions agree with TRBD2. Germline-derived CDR1 and CDR2 are LGHNA and YSLEER. This CDR3 region has 16 residues. V gave up 0 bases and J gave up 6 bases; unmatched junction bases: 10. This chain's CDR3 is CASSQDLGGTRGEQYF. Here the CDR3 DNA reads TGCGCCAGCAGCCAAGATCTCGGGGGGACTAGGGGCGAGCAGTACTTC.

The chain recombines TRBV6-6 with TRBJ2-3; no reliable D call. Trimming removed 2 bases at V and 3 bases at J, with 9 bases between. Germline V gives CDR1 MNHNY, CDR2 SVGAGI (reference sequence). This CDR3 region has 14 residues. Written as DNA, the CDR3 is TGTGCCAGCAGTTACACCGCCGCGACAGATACGCAGTATTTT. Translation gives CASSYTAATDTQYF.

J is TRBJ2-1 and V is TRBV2, with D possibly TRBD2 on 6 matching bases. Germline V lookup: CDR1 SNHLY, CDR2 FYNNEI. The V and J ends lost 6 bases and 10 bases respectively, with 13 bases between them. The CDR3 is made up of 12 amino acids. In DNA form, the CDR3 reads TGTGCCAGCAGCGAAACTAGCACGGAGCAGTTCTTC. Residues: CASSETSTEQFF.

This chain uses TRBV25-1 with TRBJ2-7, with 9 bases fitting TRBD1. V shed 7 bases and J 6 bases; nucleotides not matched to a gene: 4. The CDR3 consists of 12 residues. Germline loops: CDR1 MGHDK, CDR2 SYGVNS. The CDR3 reads CASTGTGLEQYF. The DNA of the CDR3 is TGTGCCAGCACCGGGACAGGGCTCGAGCAGTACTTC.

The rearrangement uses TRBV29-1 and TRBJ1-3; no reliable D call. The germline gives CDR1 SQVTM, CDR2 ANQGSEA. The V end was cut by 4 bases, the J end by 4 bases, with 14 bases between. The CDR3 totals 14 residues. The DNA of the CDR3 is TGCAGCGTTGGTCTTGGGGAGAAGGGAAACACCATATATTTT. Its protein product is CSVGLGEKGNTIYF.